The 21 T cell receptor beta chains in this list originate from one sample, sequenced in a study of patients with pleural tuberculosis. TCRdb called the reads again in MiXCR, with one record for every CDR3 protein. In the table there are 45,000 to 55,000 distinct CDR3 sequences, about 7.3% of which are singletons. These receptor sequences come from a human donor with pleural tuberculosis.

This clonotype has a count of ten or more. The V gene is TRBV12-3 or TRBV12-4, the J gene TRBJ2-3; D is ambiguous. Trimming pared 4 bases from V and 5 bases from J, leaving 16 bases between. The CDR3 covers 15 residues. CDR3 bases: TGTGCCAGCAGTTCGGACCTAAATGTCGGAGATACGCAGTATTTT. It codes for CASSSDLNVGDTQYF.

This clonotype was picked up many times. V gene TRBV4-2 combines with J gene TRBJ2-7, with D perhaps matching TRBD2 (6 bases). The CDR3 has 13 residues. Germline CDR1 is LGHNA and CDR2 is YNFKEQ. V lost 4 bases and J 3 bases, leaving 10 bases between the germline ends. The CDR3 coding sequence is TGTGCCAGCAGCCCGGGGGATTTCTACGAGCAGTACGTC. This translates into CASSPGDFYEQYV.

This clonotype has a handful of counts. The chain joins TRBV20-1 to TRBJ2-3; 9 bases fit TRBD2. Trimming removed 3 bases from V and 4 bases from J; junction bases left unmatched: 11. Germline lookup yields CDR1 DFQATT and CDR2 SNEGSKA (reference sequence). CDR3 length: 16 residues. In DNA form, the CDR3 reads TGCAGTGCTAGGGCCCCTGGCGGGAGGGGCGCAGATACGCAGTATTTT. Translated: CSARAPGGRGADTQYF.

This clonotype was seen repeatedly, ten times or more. The rearrangement links TRBV18 to TRBJ2-5, with D unclear. V was shortened by 0 bases and J by 2 bases, with 7 bases between the two germline ends. This CDR3 contains 14 residues. CDR1 is KGHSH and CDR2 is LQKENI in the germline V gene. The CDR3 nucleotides read TGTGCCAGCTCACCACCGTTATTTCAAGAGACCCAGTACTTC. It translates to CASSPPLFQETQYF.

As for this clonotype: Given a much more abundant clone one base away, this may be a read error. This chain connects TRBV28 to TRBJ1-1; D uncertain. The CDR3 length is 12 residues. Per germline, CDR1 MDHEN and CDR2 SYDVKM. The CDR3 bases are TGTGCCAGCAGTCCCACCGCGGGGTTAGTGACCTTT. It yields the protein CASSPTAGLVTF.

This clonotype was seen at least ten times. V and J are TRBV5-4 and TRBJ1-1; 7 bases line up with TRBD1. With 3 bases clipped from V and 4 bases from J, the junction kept 6 bases outside the gene matches. CDR1 and CDR2 (germline): SGHNT, YYREEE (reference sequence). CDR3 length: 14 residues. CDR3 bases: TGTGCCAGCAGCTCGCAGGGGGTGGGCACTGAAGCTTTCTTT. Protein product: CASSSQGVGTEAFF. The full variable domain, rest sourced from reference TRBV5-4 and TRBJ1-1, is ETGVTQSPTHLIKTRGQQVTLRCSSQSGHNTVSWYQQALGQGPQFIFQYYREEENGRGNFPPRFSGLQFPNYSSELNVNALELDDSALYLCASSSQGVGTEAFFGQGTRLTVV.

This clonotype has only a few counts. J is TRBJ2-5 and V is TRBV2; 11 nucleotides agree with TRBD2. J was trimmed by 2 bases and V by 8 bases; bases with no gene match: 7. This CDR3 is built from 15 residues. Germline V CDR1 and CDR2: SNHLY, FYNNEI. The CDR3 loop reads CASSLPSGGQETQYF. In nucleotides, the CDR3 is TGTGCCAGCTCTTTACCTAGCGGGGGGCAAGAGACCCAGTACTTC.

This clonotype was detected ten times or more. The chain links TRBV27 to TRBJ1-1; D might be TRBD1 (5 bases). Germline lookup yields CDR1 MNHEY and CDR2 SMNVEV (reference sequence). Trimming left V 3 bases short and J 5 bases short, with 10 bases between. The CDR3 length is 13 residues. The CDR3 spells CASSLKGRTEAFF. Written as DNA, the CDR3 is TGTGCCAGCAGTTTGAAGGGACGAACTGAAGCTTTCTTT.

This clonotype was seen more than once but under ten times. The chain recombines TRBV4-2 with TRBJ2-5, with a weak D call TRBD1 (6 bases). CDR3 length: 13 residues. Germline-derived CDR1 and CDR2 are LGHNA and YNFKEQ. V was trimmed by 6 bases and J by 3 bases, leaving 11 bases between them. CDR3 in amino acids: CASRQGLEETQYF. The CDR3 region has the DNA TGTGCCAGCAGGCAGGGGCTAGAAGAGACCCAGTACTTC.

Many counts were recorded for this clonotype. The J gene is TRBJ2-1, the V gene TRBV20-1; the match to TRBD2 covers 7 bases. This CDR3 has 14 residues. CDR1 and CDR2 (germline): DFQATT, SNEGSKA (reference sequence). The J segment lost 0 bases and the V segment lost 6 bases, leaving 5 bases of the junction unmatched. The CDR3 DNA reads as TGCAGTGCCCAGGCTAGCGGCTCCTACAATGAGCAGTTCTTC. Residues: CSAQASGSYNEQFF.

This chain's CDR3 is CASSRTYEQYV. The CDR3 nucleotides are TGTGCCAGCAGTCGGACCTACGAGCAGTACGTC. The J gene is TRBJ2-7, the V gene TRBV12-3 or TRBV12-4; D gene uncertain. V was pared by 5 bases and J by 2 bases, with 4 bases between. The CDR3 loop spans 11 amino acids.

This clonotype was recorded many times. The chain recombines TRBV19 with TRBJ1-5, with a weak D call TRBD1 (5 bases). The CDR3 spans 15 residues. The V end lost 3 bases, the J end lost 0 bases, and 9 bases lay between the germline ends. Germline V lookup: CDR1 LNHDA, CDR2 SQIVND (reference sequence). The CDR3 protein is CASSIGGYSNQPQHF. The CDR3 nucleotides read TGTGCCAGTAGTATTGGGGGTTATAGCAATCAGCCCCAGCATTTT.

This clonotype was seen at least ten times. This chain joins TRBV10-3 and TRBJ2-3; D perhaps matches TRBD1 (6 bases). Germline V gene data show CDR1 as ENHRY and CDR2 as SYGVKD. The ends were cut back, 0 bases at V and 10 bases at J, with 17 bases in the middle. This CDR3 is 15 amino acids long. The CDR3 is CAISESLQGEKPQYF. CDR3 DNA sequence: TGTGCCATCAGTGAGTCGTTACAGGGAGAAAAGCCGCAGTATTTT.

This clonotype was observed at least ten times. The gene calls are TRBV12-3 or TRBV12-4 and TRBJ1-5, with TRBD1 matching 7 bases. Trimming removed 5 bases from V and 0 bases from J; junction bases left unmatched: 7. This CDR3 region has 16 residues. The CDR3 reads CASSPDRANSNQPQHF. The CDR3 DNA reads TGTGCCAGCAGTCCCGACAGGGCTAATAGCAATCAGCCCCAGCATTTT.

This clonotype came up many times. This sequence joins TRBV20-1 and TRBJ1-5, with TRBD1 as a possible D gene (5 bases). The CDR3 runs 14 residues. Deletions cut 4 bases from V and 3 bases from J, with 13 bases between. Germline values: CDR1 DFQATT, CDR2 SNEGSKA (reference sequence). CDR3 nucleotides: TGCAGTGCTAAGGTAGACAGTGCCAATCAGCCCCAGCATTTT. It specifies CSAKVDSANQPQHF.

At least ten counts were recorded for this clonotype. This chain connects TRBV27 to TRBJ2-1; TRBD1 agrees at 11 bases. V lost 2 bases and J lost 7; bases outside the gene matches: 4. This CDR3 is built from 15 residues. Looked up from germline, CDR1 is MNHEY and CDR2 is SMNVEV (reference sequence). The CDR3 reads CASSLGTGGSNEQFF. CDR3 sequence (DNA): TGTGCCAGCAGTTTAGGGACAGGGGGATCTAATGAGCAGTTCTTC.

V usage is TRBV11-2 and J usage is TRBJ2-5; D is unresolved. CDR1 and CDR2 (germline): SGHAT, FQNNGV. The V and J ends lost 6 bases and 5 bases respectively, with 19 bases between them. This CDR3 is built from 15 residues. The chain's CDR3 is CASSFGPQSEETQYF. CDR3 nucleotide sequence: TGTGCCAGCAGTTTTGGCCCTCAGTCCGAGGAGACCCAGTACTTC.

This clonotype was detected many times. The chain couples TRBV20-1 to TRBJ2-3, with D unresolved. This CDR3 has 12 amino acids. Germline CDR1 is DFQATT and CDR2 is SNEGSKA (reference sequence). V dropped 6 bases and J dropped 2 bases, with 9 bases sitting between them. The CDR3 nucleotides read TGCAGTGCCAGCTCCTACACAGATACGCAGTATTTT. Amino acid sequence: CSASSYTDTQYF.

In its sample, this clonotype was seen many times. This chain uses TRBV20-1 with TRBJ2-1; D remains ambiguous. CDR1 and CDR2 (germline): DFQATT, SNEGSKA (reference sequence). Trimming removed 1 base from V and 2 bases from J, with 15 bases in between. The CDR3 loop spans 16 amino acids. The CDR3, as DNA: TGCAGTGCTAGAGGTCTTTCGACGGAAACCTACAATGAGCAGTTCTTC. Protein: CSARGLSTETYNEQFF.

This clonotype was seen at least ten times. The chain carries TRBV11-1 and TRBJ1-1; D is uncertain. CDR1 is SGHAT and CDR2 is FQDESV in the germline V gene (reference sequence). The V and J ends lost 0 bases and 0 bases respectively, with 8 bases between them. The CDR3 length is 15 residues. CDR3 nucleotides: TGTGCCAGCAGCTTAGCGCTGGGGTTGAACACTGAAGCTTTCTTT. Translating gives CASSLALGLNTEAFF.

Many counts were recorded for this clonotype. V usage is TRBV28 and J usage is TRBJ1-5; no clear D gene. V lost 4 bases to trimming and J lost 4 bases, with 17 bases between them. The CDR3 consists of 16 residues. Germline V gives CDR1 MDHEN, CDR2 SYDVKM. CDR3 DNA: TGTGCCAGCAGTTCCCTACTCCGGGTCCTAAATCAGCCCCAGCATTTT. Its translation is CASSSLLRVLNQPQHF.